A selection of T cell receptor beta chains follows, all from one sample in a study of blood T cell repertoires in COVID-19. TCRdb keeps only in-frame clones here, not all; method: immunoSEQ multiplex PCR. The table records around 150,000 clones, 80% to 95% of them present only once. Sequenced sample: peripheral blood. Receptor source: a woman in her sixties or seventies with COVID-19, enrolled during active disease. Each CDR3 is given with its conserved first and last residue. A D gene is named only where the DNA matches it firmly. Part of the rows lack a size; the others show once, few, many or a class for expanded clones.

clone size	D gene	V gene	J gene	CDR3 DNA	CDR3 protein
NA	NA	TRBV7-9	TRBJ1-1	TGTGCCAGCAGCTTAGCGCCTGAGGGCACTGAAGCTTTCTTT	CASSLAPEGTEAFF
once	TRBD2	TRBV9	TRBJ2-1	TGTGCCAGCAGCCCCCAGACTAGCGGGGAGTGGAATGAGCAGTTCTTC	CASSPQTSGEWNEQFF
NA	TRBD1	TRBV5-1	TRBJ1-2	TGCGCCAGCAGCTTGGGGGGGACAGATCTCTATGGCTACACCTTC	CASSLGGTDLYGYTF
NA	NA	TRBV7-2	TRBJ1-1	TGTGCCAGCAGCCCCGGAGTCCAACCGAACACTGAAGCTTTCTTT	CASSPGVQPNTEAFF
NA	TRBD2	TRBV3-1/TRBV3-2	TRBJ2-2	TGTGCCAGCAGCTTCACTAGCGGGGGGCGCACCGGGGAGCTGTTTTTT	CASSFTSGGRTGELFF
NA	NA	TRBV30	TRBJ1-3	TGTGCCTGGAGTCCGGGAGCGGGAAACACCATATATTTT	CAWSPGAGNTIYF
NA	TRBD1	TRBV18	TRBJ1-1	TGTGCCAGCTCACGACTTCCGGGACAGGGGCACATCAACACTGAAGCTTTCTTT	CASSRLPGQGHINTEAFF
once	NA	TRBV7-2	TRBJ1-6	TGTGCCAGCAGCTTAGCGTGGAGCTCCTATAATTCACCCCTCCACTTT	CASSLAWSSYNSPLHF
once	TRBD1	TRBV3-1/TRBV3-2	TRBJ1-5	TGTGCCAGCAGCCAAACAGGGGATATTGGCCAGCCCCAGCATTTT	CASSQTGDIGQPQHF
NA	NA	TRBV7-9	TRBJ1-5	TGTGCCATCGCCAGGGGTAGCAATCAGCCCCAGCATTTT	CAIARGSNQPQHF
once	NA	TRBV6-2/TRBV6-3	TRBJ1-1	TGTGCCAGCAGTTACCCTAAAGTCAGGGGCCGCACTGAAGCTTTCTTT	CASSYPKVRGRTEAFF
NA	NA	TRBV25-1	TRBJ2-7	TGTGCCAGCAGTGAAGGAGGGAAGAGCTCCTACGAGCAGTACTTC	CASSEGGKSSYEQYF
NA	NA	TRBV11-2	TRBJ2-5	TGTGCCAGCACCCCAGGGAGGCTCCAAGAGACCCAGTACTTC	CASTPGRLQETQYF
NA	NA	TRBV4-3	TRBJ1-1	TGCGCCAGCAGCCAAGACTCCAGGGTGAACACTGAAGCTTTCTTT	CASSQDSRVNTEAFF
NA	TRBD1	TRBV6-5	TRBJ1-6	TGTGCCAGCAGTTACTCGAGACAGGGAGTGGCACCCCTCCACTTT	CASSYSRQGVAPLHF
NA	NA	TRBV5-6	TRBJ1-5	TGTGCCAGCAGCTTTGGAGTTACCAATCAGCCCCAGCATTTT	CASSFGVTNQPQHF
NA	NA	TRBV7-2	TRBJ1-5	TGTGCCAGCAGCCCGGGGTCGCGGTGGGAGGCCCAGCATTTT	CASSPGSRWEAQHF
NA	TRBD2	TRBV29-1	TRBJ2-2	TGCAGCGCCGCCGGGGGGGTGAACACCGGGGAGCTGTTTTTT	CSAAGGVNTGELFF
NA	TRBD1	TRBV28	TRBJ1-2	TGTGCCAGCAGTCTATACAGGGGGTTTCGTGGCTACACCTTC	CASSLYRGFRGYTF
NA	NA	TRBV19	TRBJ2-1	TGTGCCACCTGGGACATCCGGCACAATGAGCAGTTCTTC	CATWDIRHNEQFF
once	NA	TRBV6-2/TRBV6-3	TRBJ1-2	TGTGCCAGCAGTAACAGGGCAAACTATGGCTACACCTTC	CASSNRANYGYTF
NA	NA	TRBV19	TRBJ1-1	TGTGCCAGTGACCAGGGGAACACTGAAGCTTTCTTT	CASDQGNTEAFF
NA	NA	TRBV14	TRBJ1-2	TGTGCCAGCAGCCAAGATTGGCATCTTGGCTACACCTTC	CASSQDWHLGYTF
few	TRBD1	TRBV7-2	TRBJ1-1	TGTGCCAGCAGTCAACAGGGGGCATGGACTGAAGCTTTCTTT	CASSQQGAWTEAFF
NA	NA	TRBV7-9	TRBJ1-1	TGTGCCAGCAGCTTAGACAGGATCGGTGAAGCTTTCTTT	CASSLDRIGEAFF
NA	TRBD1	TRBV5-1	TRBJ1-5	TGCGCCAGCAGCGTGTCCGGGACAGGGGATCAGCCCCAGCATTTT	CASSVSGTGDQPQHF
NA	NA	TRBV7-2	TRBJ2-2	TGTGCCAGCAGCTTAGGGCAGAACACCGGGGAGCTGTTTTTT	CASSLGQNTGELFF
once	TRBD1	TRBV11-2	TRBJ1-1	TGTGCCAGCAGCTTAGGACAGGGGGGTACTGAAGCTTTCTTT	CASSLGQGGTEAFF
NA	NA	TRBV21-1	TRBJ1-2	TGTGCCAGCAGCAATTCCCGCCTCCTTACAGGGACCCTGGGAAATGGCTACACCTTC	CASSNSRLLTGTLGNGYTF
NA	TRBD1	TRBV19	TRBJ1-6	TGTGCCAGTAGGACCGGGGACAGGGTACGATCACCCCTCCACTTT	CASRTGDRVRSPLHF
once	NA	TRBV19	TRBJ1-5	TGTGCCAGTAGTACGCTTACCGGGACACCGAATCAGCCCCAGCATTTT	CASSTLTGTPNQPQHF
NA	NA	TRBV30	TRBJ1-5	TGTGCCTGGAGAGCCGCCGGCGGGCCCCAGCATTTT	CAWRAAGGPQHF
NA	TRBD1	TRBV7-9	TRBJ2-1	TGTGCCAGCAGCATGAGACAGGGGGCGCGGAATGAGCAGTTCTTC	CASSMRQGARNEQFF
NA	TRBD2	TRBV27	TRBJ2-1	TGTGCCAGCAGAAAAACCGGGACTAGCGGCGAGGTATTAGGCAATGAGCAGTTCTTC	CASRKTGTSGEVLGNEQFF
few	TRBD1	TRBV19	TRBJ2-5	TGTGCCAGTAGTAAAAGACAGGGGGCTCAAGAGACCCAGTACTTC	CASSKRQGAQETQYF
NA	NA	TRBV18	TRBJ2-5	TGTGCCAGCTCACCTTCTCGGGGGAACCAAGAGACCCAGTACTTC	CASSPSRGNQETQYF
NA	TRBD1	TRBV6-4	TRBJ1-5	TGTGCCAGCAGTGACAAAGGGGGCGAACAGCCCCAGCATTTT	CASSDKGGEQPQHF
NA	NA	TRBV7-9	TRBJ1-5	TGTGCCAGCAGCCCGGACGTGGGGCGAGGGCCCCAGCATTTT	CASSPDVGRGPQHF
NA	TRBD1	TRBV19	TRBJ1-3	TGTGCCAGTAGTACTTCATCAGGGGGCCTCGGAAACACCATATATTTT	CASSTSSGGLGNTIYF
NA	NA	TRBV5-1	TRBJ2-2	TGCGCCAGCAGCCCAATCGGACGGGGGAACACCGGGGAGCTGTTTTTT	CASSPIGRGNTGELFF
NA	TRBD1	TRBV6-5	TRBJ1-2	TGTGCCAGCAGCAGAACGAAGGGGGCCCCCTATGGCTACACCTTC	CASSRTKGAPYGYTF
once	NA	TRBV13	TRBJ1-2	TGTGCCAGCAGCTTACATGGAGCTAACTATGGCTACACCTTC	CASSLHGANYGYTF
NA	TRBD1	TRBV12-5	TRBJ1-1	TGTGCTAGTGGTTTCGGACAGGGGCTTAGGACTGAAGCTTTCTTT	CASGFGQGLRTEAFF
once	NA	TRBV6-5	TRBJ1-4	TGTGCCAGCAGTTACACAGGGCCCTTATTGGGAAAACTGTTTTTT	CASSYTGPLLGKLFF
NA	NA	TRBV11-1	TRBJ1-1	TGTGCCAGCAGCTGGGGGCAGAACACTGAAGCTTTCTTT	CASSWGQNTEAFF
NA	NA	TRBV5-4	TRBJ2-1	TGTGCCAGCAGCTTGACACAGTCCCTCTCCTACAATGAGCAGTTCTTC	CASSLTQSLSYNEQFF
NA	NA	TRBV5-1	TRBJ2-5	TGCGCCAGCAGCTCTACCGGGACTGAAGAGACCCAGTACTTC	CASSSTGTEETQYF
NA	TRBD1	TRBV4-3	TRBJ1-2	TGCGCCAGCAGCCGGACAGGGGGCGGCTTGTATGGCTACACCTTC	CASSRTGGGLYGYTF
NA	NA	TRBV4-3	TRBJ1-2	TGCGCCAGCAGCCAAGATGGGAGGAGCACCCGCTACACCTTC	CASSQDGRSTRYTF
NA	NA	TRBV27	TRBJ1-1	TGTGCCAGCAGGCAGGGTTTCGCTGAAGCTTTCTTT	CASRQGFAEAFF
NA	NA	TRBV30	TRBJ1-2	TGTGCCTGGAGTGTCCTGGGGGGGGGTGGCTACACCTTC	CAWSVLGGGGYTF
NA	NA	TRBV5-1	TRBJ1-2	TGCGCCAGCAGCCCTCGAGAGGGGGTAGGCTATGGCTACACCTTC	CASSPREGVGYGYTF
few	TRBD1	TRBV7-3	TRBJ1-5	TGTGCCAGCAGCTTATTCGGGACAGGGAATCAGCCCCAGCATTTT	CASSLFGTGNQPQHF
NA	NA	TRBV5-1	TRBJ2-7	TGCGCCAGCAGCTTAAGCCCGGGAGACTACGGAGAGCAGTACTTC	CASSLSPGDYGEQYF
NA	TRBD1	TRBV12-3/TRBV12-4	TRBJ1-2	TGTGCCAGCAGGGTCACAGGGGTCTATGGCTACACCTTC	CASRVTGVYGYTF